These 13 T cell receptor beta chains were all obtained from the same sample, sequenced in a study of blood T cell repertoires in COVID-19. TCRdb's table, derived via immunoSEQ multiplex PCR, lists solely in-frame clones and lacks some. The sample contains hundreds of thousands of clones, approximately 90% of which appear only once. The source material was peripheral blood. Source of these receptors: a woman in her 40s who had recovered from COVID-19.

The rearrangement uses TRBV19 and TRBJ1-5; 8 bases align to TRBD1. This CDR3 region has 16 residues. Germline lookup yields CDR1 LNHDA and CDR2 SQIVND (reference sequence). V gave up 3 bases and J gave up 3 bases; unmatched junction bases: 7. CDR3 in DNA: TGTGCCAGTAGTATGGCGACAGGGGCCCTCAATCAGCCCCAGCATTTT. Its protein is CASSMATGALNQPQHF.

The chain employs TRBV4-2 and TRBJ2-6; 10 positions agree with TRBD2. The CDR3 runs 20 residues. With 5 bases clipped from V and 0 bases from J, the junction kept 13 bases outside the gene matches. Germline V lookup: CDR1 LGHNA, CDR2 YNFKEQ. In DNA, the CDR3 is TGTGCCAGCAGCTCACATTTAGCGGGAGGTTCCCCCTCTGGGGCCAACGTCCTGACTTTC. Amino acids: CASSSHLAGGSPSGANVLTF.

This chain uses TRBV7-2 with TRBJ1-2; 8 bases are shared with TRBD1. V was pared by 5 bases and J by 5 bases, with 7 bases of the junction left unmatched. The CDR3 is 14 residues long. Germline values: CDR1 SGHTA, CDR2 FQGNSA. This CDR3 reads CASSPRDRTYGYTF. The CDR3 DNA is TGTGCCAGCAGCCCCCGGGACAGGACTTATGGCTACACCTTC.

The CDR3 spells CASSTRTGKIPLYEQYV. The CDR3 DNA reads TGTGCCAGTAGTACCCGGACAGGGAAAATTCCCCTCTACGAGCAGTACGTC. The chain uses TRBV19 and TRBJ2-7, with 8 bases identical to TRBD1. Unmatched junction bases numbered 14, after V lost 4 bases and J lost 3 bases. Looked up from germline, CDR1 is LNHDA and CDR2 is SQIVND (reference sequence). This CDR3 is 17 amino acids long.

V and J are TRBV23-1 and TRBJ1-1, with D tentatively TRBD1 (5 bases). TRBV23-1 is labeled an ORF, and its function is uncertain. With 0 bases removed from V and 0 bases from J, the gap between germline ends came to 14 bases. The CDR3 extends over 17 amino acids. The CDR3 DNA reads as TGCGCCAGCAGTCAATCTAGGCAGGGCACGATGAACACTGAAGCTTTCTTT. It encodes CASSQSRQGTMNTEAFF.

The chain carries TRBV13 and TRBJ2-2; TRBD1 agrees at 9 bases. Trimming cost V 6 bases and J 5 bases; bases outside gene matches: 10. Germline CDR1 reads PRHDT; CDR2 reads FYEKMQ (reference sequence). CDR3 length: 16 amino acids. CDR3 sequence reads: CASRPAGTGRTGELFF. DNA for the CDR3: TGTGCCAGCAGGCCGGCTGGGACAGGGAGGACCGGGGAGCTGTTTTTT.

The DNA for the CDR3 is TGTGCCACTCATAGCGGGAGCATAACCCCCTACGAGCAGTACTTC. It yields the protein CATHSGSITPYEQYF. This chain joins TRBV6-6 and TRBJ2-7; 9 bases map to TRBD2. V shed 10 bases and J 2 bases; nucleotides not matched to a gene: 12. Germline assignment: CDR1 MNHNY and CDR2 SVGAGI (reference sequence). The CDR3 spans 15 residues.

Written as DNA, the CDR3 is TGTGCCAGCAGTCCCCCGGTGAGCGGGAGGGCTGAGACCCAGTACTTC. It is translated as CASSPPVSGRAETQYF. The chain carries TRBV27 and TRBJ2-5; 10 bases are shared with TRBD2. Unmatched junction bases numbered 11, after V lost 5 bases and J lost 5 bases. CDR1 is MNHEY and CDR2 is SMNVEV in the germline V gene (reference sequence). The CDR3 spans 16 residues.

This clone has just one count. The chain couples TRBV4-1 to TRBJ2-7; D might be TRBD2 (6 bases). Looked up from germline, CDR1 is MGHRA and CDR2 is YSYEKL. The CDR3 runs 13 residues. V lost 4 bases, J lost 7 bases, and 14 bases lay in between. DNA of the CDR3: TGCGCCAGCAGCCGGGGCCCCGCGGGGGAGCAGTACTTC. Protein: CASSRGPAGEQYF.

The rearrangement joins TRBV4-3 to TRBJ2-3, with 9 bases matching TRBD2. The germline V gene has CDR1 LGHNA and CDR2 YSLEER. The CDR3 is made up of 18 amino acids. The V and J ends lost 4 bases and 0 bases, in that order; junction bases with no gene match: 11. The CDR3 loop reads CASSRFSGSNGSTDTQYF. CDR3 nucleotide sequence: TGCGCCAGCAGCCGGTTTAGCGGGAGTAATGGTAGCACAGATACGCAGTATTTT.

This chain joins TRBV13 and TRBJ1-5; 7 bases map to TRBD1. After removal of 3 bases from V and 5 bases from J, the junction contained 13 bases not matched to a gene. The CDR3 runs 17 residues. Germline CDR1 reads PRHDT; CDR2 reads FYEKMQ (reference sequence). The CDR3 loop is CASSLGPTGRSHQPQHF. CDR3 nucleotides: TGTGCCAGCAGCTTGGGTCCGACAGGGAGGTCCCATCAGCCCCAGCATTTT.

The chain couples TRBV27 to TRBJ2-7, with 14 bases fitting TRBD2. This CDR3 has 16 amino acids. Germline V gene sequence: CDR1 MNHEY, CDR2 SMNVEV (reference sequence). V shed 5 bases and J 6 bases; nucleotides not matched to a gene: 9. The CDR3 sequence: CASSTRTSGRSLEQYF. In DNA form, the CDR3 reads TGTGCCAGCAGTACACGGACTAGCGGGAGGTCCCTCGAGCAGTACTTC.

This clone was observed a handful of times. V usage is TRBV16 and J usage is TRBJ1-4; TRBD1 might be the D (6 bases). Trimming removed 4 bases from V and 4 bases from J, with 13 bases in between. The CDR3 extends over 15 amino acids. Germline values: CDR1 KGHSY, CDR2 FQNENV. In nucleotides, the CDR3 is TGTGCCAGCAGCCCCCCGGGGGGCCATAATGAAAAACTGTTTTTT. Translating it yields CASSPPGGHNEKLFF.